Each of the 31 T cell receptor beta chains below was sequenced from the same sample in a study of T-cell memory formation after mild COVID-19. TCRdb reanalysed the 5' RACE reads using MiXCR and keeps one entry per CDR3 protein. The data show under 300,000 distinct CDR3 sequences, 8% to 9% seen once. Sequenced input: PBMCs or a T cell subset sorted from them (not recorded which). Receptors were obtained from a man aged 18 to 30 who had mild COVID-19 (a few samples of this study predate the infection). Cell type and time point are not known.

The V and J genes are TRBV27 and TRBJ1-1; D gene uncertain. CDR1 MNHEY and CDR2 SMNVEV come from the germline V gene (reference sequence). This CDR3 has 15 amino acids. V lost 3 bases, J lost 5 bases, and 16 bases lay in between. CDR3 sequence: CASSLSPSVLTEAFF. The CDR3 region has the DNA TGTGCCAGCAGTTTGTCCCCGAGTGTCTTAACTGAAGCTTTCTTT.

With respect to this clonotype: The CDR3 end shows no conserved phenylalanine or tryptophan, and so a read error is likely. The rearrangement uses TRBV6-6 and TRBJ2-5; no clear D. Germline assignment: CDR1 MNHNY and CDR2 SVGAGI (reference sequence). V lost 6 bases to trimming and J lost 5 bases, with 16 bases between them. CDR3 length: 14 amino acids. The CDR3 DNA is TGTGCCAGCAGCCCCGAACCCCGGCGGGAGACCCAGTACTTA. It yields the protein CASSPEPRRETQYL.

This clonotype was detected many times. This sequence joins TRBV4-2 and TRBJ1-1; D not certain. Trimming stripped 1 base from V and 5 bases from J, with 11 bases between. Germline V CDR1 and CDR2: LGHNA, YNFKEQ. The length of the CDR3 is 14 residues. The CDR3 sequence: CASSQVREETEAFF. The CDR3 region has the DNA TGTGCCAGCAGCCAAGTTAGGGAGGAAACTGAAGCTTTCTTT.

This clonotype has just a few counts. This sequence joins TRBV27 and TRBJ1-5; 7 bases agree with TRBD1. Per the germline V gene, CDR1 is MNHEY and CDR2 is SMNVEV (reference sequence). After removal of 3 bases from V and 6 bases from J, the junction contained 8 bases not matched to a gene. CDR3 length: 15 amino acids. This chain's CDR3 is CASSLRQGSGQPQHF. Here the CDR3 DNA reads TGTGCCAGCAGTTTGAGACAGGGATCGGGTCAGCCCCAGCATTTT.

The rearrangement links TRBV7-8 to TRBJ1-5; D possibly corresponds to TRBD1 (5 bases). V was clipped by 1 base and J by 5 bases, with 9 bases between them. This CDR3 comprises 14 residues. Germline V gives CDR1 SGHVS, CDR2 FQNEAQ. CDR3 in amino acids: CASSLGDPYQPQHF. The CDR3, as DNA: TGTGCCAGCAGCTTAGGGGACCCCTATCAGCCCCAGCATTTT.

This chain connects TRBV19 to TRBJ2-7; tentatively, D is TRBD1 or TRBD2 (6 bases each). Germline values: CDR1 LNHDA, CDR2 SQIVND (reference sequence). The V and J ends lost 10 bases and 1 base respectively, with 20 bases between them. This CDR3 region has 15 residues. The CDR3 DNA reads as TGTGCCACTATGGACGGGGGCGGACCTTCCTACGAGCAGTACTTC. Amino acid sequence: CATMDGGGPSYEQYF.

This clonotype occurred a few times. The V call is TRBV12-3 or TRBV12-4, the J call TRBJ1-4; D unclear. V lost 3 bases and J 7 bases, leaving 9 bases between the germline ends. The CDR3 loop spans 13 amino acids. The CDR3 protein is CASSFGNPEKLFF. CDR3 coding DNA: TGTGCCAGCAGTTTTGGCAATCCTGAAAAACTGTTTTTT.

This clonotype showed up just a few times. The rearrangement joins TRBV5-1 to TRBJ2-5; tentatively, D is TRBD2 (5 bases). The CDR3 runs 13 residues. Germline V CDR1 and CDR2: SGHRS, YFSETQ. V was trimmed by 3 bases and J by 3 bases, leaving 9 bases between them. The CDR3 here is CASSSDFEETQYF. CDR3 DNA sequence: TGCGCCAGCAGCTCGGACTTCGAAGAGACCCAGTACTTC.

This clonotype was found a few times. V gene TRBV4-1 combines with J gene TRBJ1-5; 9 nucleotides line up with TRBD1. V gave up 3 bases and J gave up 2 bases; unmatched junction bases: 2. The CDR3 runs 15 residues. The germline gives CDR1 MGHRA, CDR2 YSYEKL. The CDR3 here is CASSQGDRGNQPQHF. The CDR3 DNA follows: TGCGCCAGCAGCCAGGGGGACAGGGGCAATCAGCCCCAGCATTTT.

This clonotype was found a few times. The rearrangement links TRBV4-1 to TRBJ1-5; D might be TRBD1 (5 bases). V lost 3 bases and J 4 bases, leaving 16 bases between the germline ends. The CDR3 length is 16 residues. Looked up from germline, CDR1 is MGHRA and CDR2 is YSYEKL. CDR3 in DNA: TGCGCCAGCAGCCAGTGGGCCGGGACGGGGAATCAGCCCCAGCATTTT. It yields the protein CASSQWAGTGNQPQHF.

This clonotype was recorded many times. This chain joins TRBV19 and TRBJ1-2; perhaps TRBD1 as D (6 bases). CDR3 length: 15 amino acids. Trimming took off 6 bases at V and 4 bases at J, with 18 bases between the two ends. Germline assignment: CDR1 LNHDA and CDR2 SQIVND (reference sequence). CDR3 bases: TGTGCCAGTAGCACGACAGGCTTCGGCGCCTATGGCTACACCTTC. The encoded protein is CASSTTGFGAYGYTF.

This clonotype was found a few times. The rearrangement links TRBV6-2 or TRBV6-3 to TRBJ2-1, with 7 bases matching TRBD2. Germline CDR1 is MNHEY and CDR2 is SVGEGT. With 2 bases clipped from V and 4 bases from J, the junction kept 8 bases outside the gene matches. The CDR3 is 16 amino acids. The CDR3 bases are TGTGCCAGCAGTTACGGCCTAGCGGCGTATTACAATGAGCAGTTCTTC. As protein: CASSYGLAAYYNEQFF.

This clonotype was seen a handful of times. This chain joins TRBV2 and TRBJ2-3, with 16 bases lining up with TRBD2. The CDR3 consists of 21 residues. V gave up 6 bases and J gave up 0 bases; unmatched junction bases: 15. Germline V lookup: CDR1 SNHLY, CDR2 FYNNEI. CDR3 amino acids: CASRMTPGLAGGLNSTDTQYF. The CDR3 coding sequence is TGTGCCAGCAGGATGACCCCGGGACTAGCGGGGGGGCTTAATAGCACAGATACGCAGTATTTT.

In its sample, this clonotype was seen a few times. The chain combines TRBV7-9 with TRBJ2-1, with 10 nucleotides matching TRBD1. Germline CDR1 and CDR2: SEHNR and FQNEAQ (reference sequence). After removal of 5 bases from V and 6 bases from J, the junction contained 7 bases not matched to a gene. The CDR3 totals 15 residues. CDR3 sequence reads: CASSQGQGRLNEQFF. CDR3 coding DNA: TGTGCCAGCAGCCAGGGACAGGGGCGACTCAATGAGCAGTTCTTC. Looking up the rest from reference TRBV7-9 and TRBJ2-1 gives the full variable domain: DTGVSQNPRHKITKRGQNVTFRCDPISEHNRLYWYRQTLGQGPEFLTYFQNEAQLEKSRLLSDRFSAERPKGSFSTLEIQRTEQGDSAMYLCASSQGQGRLNEQFFGPGTRLTVL.

This clonotype was found many times. The V gene is TRBV11-2, the J gene TRBJ2-1; D gene unclear. Per the germline V gene, CDR1 is SGHAT and CDR2 is FQNNGV. V was pared by 0 bases and J by 9 bases, with 12 bases between. The CDR3 loop spans 14 amino acids. In DNA form, the CDR3 reads TGTGCCAGCAGCTTAGAGTTGATAAGACGTGAGCAGTTCTTC. Translation gives CASSLELIRREQFF.

V is TRBV6-5 and J is TRBJ1-4; D not certain. V was trimmed by 3 bases and J by 3 bases, leaving 11 bases between them. The CDR3 is 15 amino acids. CDR1 is MNHEY, CDR2 SVGAGI, per germline. CDR3 residues: CASSYRPAANEKLFF. The CDR3 DNA reads TGTGCCAGCAGTTATCGACCCGCAGCTAATGAAAAACTGTTTTTT.

There are a few counts of this clonotype. The chain carries TRBV5-1 and TRBJ2-3; perhaps TRBD2 as D (6 bases). In germline, CDR1 is SGHRS, CDR2 YFSETQ. The CDR3 length is 14 residues. V was cut by 1 base and J by 5 bases, with 11 bases left in between. The CDR3 sequence is CASSLSAGGDTQYF. Here the CDR3 DNA reads TGCGCCAGCAGCTTGTCCGCCGGGGGAGATACGCAGTATTTT.

There are many counts of this clonotype. V is TRBV5-1 and J is TRBJ2-3, with TRBD2 matching 8 bases. Trimming removed 5 bases from V and 6 bases from J; junction bases left unmatched: 5. CDR3 size: 13 residues. Germline V lookup: CDR1 SGHRS, CDR2 YFSETQ. CDR3 amino acids: CASSFSGDDTQYF. CDR3 sequence (DNA): TGCGCCAGCAGTTTTAGCGGGGACGATACGCAGTATTTT. Supplemented by reference TRBV5-1 and TRBJ2-3, the full variable domain reads KAGVTQTPRYLIKTRGQQVTLSCSPISGHRSVSWYQQTPGQGLQFLFEYFSETQRNKGNFPGRFSGRQFSNSRSEMNVSTLELGDSALYLCASSFSGDDTQYFGPGTRLTVL.

This clonotype was counted only a few times. The CDR3 nucleotides are TGCGCCAGCAGCTGGGACAGAGCCTACAATGAGCAGTTCTTC. This translates into CASSWDRAYNEQFF. This chain links TRBV5-1 with TRBJ2-1; 7 bases agree with TRBD1. Germline values: CDR1 SGHRS, CDR2 YFSETQ. The CDR3 runs 14 residues. J was trimmed by 2 bases and V by 3 bases; bases with no gene match: 2.

This clonotype was seen a few times. The rearrangement links TRBV6-2 or TRBV6-3 to TRBJ2-7; D is ambiguous. Germline lookup yields CDR1 MNHEY and CDR2 SVGEGT. The CDR3 contains 12 residues. V lost 0 bases and J lost 7, with 7 bases in between. CDR3: CASSYSAVEQYV. CDR3 DNA sequence: TGTGCCAGCAGTTACTCTGCCGTGGAGCAGTACGTC.

This clonotype has only a few counts. The chain employs TRBV6-2 or TRBV6-3 and TRBJ2-2, with D possibly being TRBD2 (6 bases). V was pared by 6 bases and J by 1 base, with 12 bases between. Germline V gene lookup returns CDR1 MNHEY and CDR2 SVGEGT. CDR3 length equals 15 residues. The CDR3 here is CASRDLARNTGELFF. CDR3 sequence (DNA): TGTGCCAGCAGGGACCTAGCGAGGAACACCGGGGAGCTGTTTTTT.

CDR3 bases: TGTGCCAGCACCCCGAATAGCGGGGGCCTCTCCTACAATGAGCAGTTCTTC. Its protein product is CASTPNSGGLSYNEQFF. The V and J genes are TRBV6-5 and TRBJ2-1; TRBD2 matches at 9 bases. Germline loops: CDR1 MNHEY, CDR2 SVGAGI. The V segment lost 7 bases and the J segment 0 bases; nucleotides outside the gene matches: 10. The CDR3 runs to 17 residues.

This clonotype was seen more than once but under ten times. This sequence joins TRBV30 and TRBJ1-1; weak D call: TRBD1 (5 bases). The germline V and J ends were trimmed by 7 bases and 5 bases, with 17 bases remaining between them. CDR3 length equals 13 residues. CDR1 is GTSNPN and CDR2 is SVGIG in the germline V gene (reference sequence). CDR3: CAYRTPGGTEAFF. For the CDR3, the DNA is TGTGCCTATCGGACACCGGGGGGAACTGAAGCTTTCTTT.

This clonotype turned up a few times. V gene TRBV24-1 combines with J gene TRBJ2-5, with TRBD1 matching over 9 bases. The CDR3 is 15 residues long. Germline loops: CDR1 KGHDR, CDR2 SFDVKD. Trimming took 9 bases from V and 5 from J; bases not matched to a gene: 12. In DNA form, the CDR3 reads TGTGCCACCGGAACACCGGGACAGGGACCGGAGACCCAGTACTTC. The encoded protein is CATGTPGQGPETQYF.

This clonotype has only one observation. CDR3 coding DNA: TGCGCCAGCAGCCCCGGTGTGGGTGCGGAGACCCAGTACTTC. Translated, it gives CASSPGVGAETQYF. The chain couples TRBV4-3 to TRBJ2-5, with D unclear. This CDR3 has 14 amino acids. Trimming removed 4 bases from V and 5 bases from J, with 14 bases in between. CDR1 and CDR2 from the germline V gene are LGHNA and YSLEER.

This clonotype was picked up a small number of times. The chain is built from TRBV29-1 and TRBJ2-1; D is undetermined. In germline, CDR1 is SQVTM, CDR2 ANQGSEA. The length of the CDR3 is 10 residues. V was pared by 6 bases and J by 9 bases, with 9 bases between. CDR3 region: CSVGWAEQFF. CDR3 DNA sequence: TGCAGCGTCGGTTGGGCTGAGCAGTTCTTC.

In this sample, this clonotype turned up a few times. This chain connects TRBV2 to TRBJ2-3; D unclear. Germline CDR1 and CDR2: SNHLY and FYNNEI. The CDR3 is 14 amino acids. Between the trimmed V and J ends, which lost 1 base and 2 bases, there was a span of 7 bases. The CDR3 nucleotides read TGTGCCAGCAGTGAAGAAGCGACCACAGATACGCAGTATTTT. It encodes CASSEEATTDTQYF.

This clonotype was observed a few times. This chain links TRBV11-2 with TRBJ2-3, with a possible D match to TRBD2 (5 bases). CDR3 length equals 12 residues. With 4 bases removed from V and 4 bases from J, the gap between germline ends came to 6 bases. The germline V gene encodes CDR1 SGHAT and CDR2 FQNNGV. The CDR3 nucleotides are TGTGCCAGCAGCTCACTAGCAGATACGCAGTATTTT. Its protein is CASSSLADTQYF.

This clonotype came up many times. The chain couples TRBV6-5 to TRBJ2-2; TRBD2 matches at 9 bases. V trimming: 3 bases; J trimming: 0 bases; junction bases outside the gene matches: 5. The CDR3 totals 17 residues. The V gene's germline CDR1 is MNHEY and CDR2 SVGAGI. The CDR3 nucleotides are TGTGCCAGCAGTTATGCGAGCGGGGGGACGAACACCGGGGAGCTGTTTTTT. This translates into CASSYASGGTNTGELFF.

The chain joins TRBV6-1 to TRBJ2-2, with 13 bases that match TRBD2. The V gene's germline CDR1 is MNHNS and CDR2 SASEGT. V lost 5 bases, J lost 7 bases, and 10 bases stayed unmatched. The CDR3 spans 17 residues. The chain's CDR3 is CASSTSGTSGESGELFF. The CDR3 DNA reads as TGTGCCAGCAGTACATCCGGGACTAGCGGGGAGAGCGGGGAGCTGTTTTTT.

This clonotype showed up just a few times. The chain recombines TRBV6-5 with TRBJ2-7; no firm D call. The germline V gene encodes CDR1 MNHEY and CDR2 SVGAGI. The germline V and J ends were trimmed by 5 bases and 1 base, with 9 bases remaining between them. The CDR3 has 13 residues. CDR3 nucleotide sequence: TGTGCCAGCAGTCCTGTAGGTTCCTACGAGCAGTACTTC. The encoded protein is CASSPVGSYEQYF.